This entry features one TCR beta chain sequence. This entry belongs to a study of CD8 T cells in Susac syndrome. With random hexamers, roughly 0.45 to 1 ug RNA was reverse transcribed. MiXCR, run by TCRdb on the immunoSEQ multiplex PCR reads, gives a single entry per CDR3 protein. The sample consists of around 220,000 distinct CDR3 sequences, around nine tenths of them appearing once. Germline trimming cut 5 bases from V and 2 bases from J; bases unmatched to any gene: 8. Germline CDR1 reads DFQATT; CDR2 reads SNEGSKA (reference sequence). The CDR3 is 14 residues long. The sample taken for sequencing was CD8+ T cells from PBMCs. The chain joins TRBV20-1 to TRBJ2-5, with 7 bases fitting TRBD1. This sequence was found in a human donor with multiple sclerosis. The CDR3: CSAPMTGPQETQYF. In DNA form, the CDR3 reads TGCAGTGCTCCGATGACAGGGCCTCAAGAGACCCAGTACTTC.